The 10 T cell receptor beta chains below come from one sample, sequenced in a study of blood T cell repertoires in COVID-19. Method: immunoSEQ multiplex PCR; TCRdb's copy keeps in-frame clones and lacks some. The data show under 300,000 clones, about 87% seen once. The sample comprised PBMCs or T cells enriched from blood (not recorded which). The receptor set was obtained from a woman in her fifties or sixties who had recovered from COVID-19.

The chain combines TRBV7-2 with TRBJ2-1; 9 nucleotides align to TRBD2. The germline gives CDR1 SGHTA, CDR2 FQGNSA. V lost 5 bases to trimming and J lost 7 bases; unmatched junction nucleotides: 6. The CDR3 has 14 residues. This chain's CDR3 is CASSPSGTWNEQFF. The CDR3 coding sequence is TGTGCCAGCAGCCCTAGCGGGACGTGGAATGAGCAGTTCTTC.

The rearrangement joins TRBV7-3 to TRBJ2-6; TRBD1 might be the D (6 bases). Trimming stripped 0 bases from V and 0 bases from J, with 21 bases between. This CDR3 comprises 21 residues. Germline assignment: CDR1 SGHTA and CDR2 FQGTGA. In DNA form, the CDR3 reads TGTGCCAGCAGCTTAACCGGAAACAGGGACCCCCGTTTCTCTGGGGCCAACGTCCTGACTTTC. It yields the protein CASSLTGNRDPRFSGANVLTF.

This chain links TRBV7-8 with TRBJ1-5; no reliable D call. This CDR3 is 14 amino acids long. Per the germline V gene, CDR1 is SGHVS and CDR2 is FQNEAQ. V dropped 1 base and J dropped 0 bases, with 4 bases sitting between them. For the CDR3, the DNA is TGTGCCAGCAGCTTAGGGGCTAGCAATCAGCCCCAGCATTTT. Translation: CASSLGASNQPQHF.

The chain has TRBV10-2 and TRBJ1-5, with a possible D match to TRBD1 (5 bases). The germline CDR1 and CDR2 sequences are WSHSY and SAAADI. V lost 1 base, J lost 0 bases, and 7 bases lay in between. This CDR3 is built from 15 residues. CDR3 sequence reads: CASSEWGLSNQPQHF. For the CDR3, the DNA is TGCGCCAGCAGTGAGTGGGGCCTTAGCAATCAGCCCCAGCATTTT.

In DNA, the CDR3 is TGTGCCACCCCAGGACAGTCCATAGACTCTGGAAACACCATATATTTT. Amino acid sequence: CATPGQSIDSGNTIYF. The rearrangement uses TRBV24-1 and TRBJ1-3; weak D call: TRBD1 (6 bases). The ends were cut back, 9 bases at V and 0 bases at J, with 17 bases in the middle. Germline CDR1 and CDR2: KGHDR and SFDVKD. This CDR3 region has 16 residues.

V is TRBV10-1 and J is TRBJ2-7, with TRBD2 matching 11 bases. The CDR3 extends over 16 amino acids. Germline V gives CDR1 WNHNN, CDR2 SYGVQD (reference sequence). J lost 3 bases, V lost 4 bases, and 8 bases had no gene match. This CDR3 is CASSGLAGGRYYEQYF. The CDR3 DNA reads TGCGCCAGCAGTGGTTTAGCGGGAGGGCGATACTACGAGCAGTACTTC.

The chain is built from TRBV7-2 and TRBJ1-2; D is ambiguous. The length of the CDR3 is 14 residues. The germline V gene encodes CDR1 SGHTA and CDR2 FQGNSA. V was shortened by 5 bases and J by 5 bases, with 15 bases between the two germline ends. For the CDR3, the DNA is TGTGCCAGCAGCCCCCCGGCGGAAGGATATGGCTACACCTTC. Protein: CASSPPAEGYGYTF.

The rearrangement joins TRBV2 to TRBJ1-4; possible D gene TRBD1, 5 bases. The length of the CDR3 is 14 residues. The ends were cut back, 6 bases at V and 7 bases at J, with 15 bases in the middle. CDR1 is SNHLY, CDR2 FYNNEI, per germline. CDR3 loop: CASRLAGGAEKLFF. CDR3 nucleotide sequence: TGTGCCAGCAGACTCGCCGGAGGGGCTGAAAAACTGTTTTTT.

The chain employs TRBV28 and TRBJ1-5; D remains ambiguous. The germline CDR1 and CDR2 sequences are MDHEN and SYDVKM. Trimming removed 6 bases from V and 5 bases from J, with 17 bases in between. The CDR3 loop spans 15 amino acids. CDR3 sequence: CASSTAAQSHQPQHF. The CDR3 DNA is TGTGCCAGCAGCACAGCGGCCCAGAGCCATCAGCCCCAGCATTTT.

This clone was found once. V and J are TRBV15 and TRBJ2-1, with 7 positions matching TRBD2. V lost 5 bases to trimming and J lost 0 bases; unmatched junction nucleotides: 7. The germline gives CDR1 LNHNV, CDR2 YYDKDF (reference sequence). This CDR3 is 16 amino acids long. The CDR3 is CATSSGLAASYNEQFF. CDR3 sequence (DNA): TGTGCCACCAGCTCCGGCCTAGCGGCCTCCTACAATGAGCAGTTCTTC.